The T cell receptor (beta chain) described here comes from a study of blood T cell repertoires in COVID-19. As for the study in general: The samples span acute and convalescent COVID-19 from the United States, Italy and Spain. T cells, B-cell-depleted T cells, or PBMCs provided the cDNA or gDNA that served as material.

Germline V gives CDR1 SGHKS, CDR2 YYEKEE (reference sequence). The CDR3 is 18 residues long. Trimming stripped 0 bases from V and 6 bases from J, with 24 bases between. The repertoire was sequenced with immunoSEQ multiplex PCR; TCRdb's copy has only in-frame clones and lacks some. Of a few hundred thousand clones in the sample, 82% are singletons; the top ten hold 3.1%. Sequencing was performed on peripheral blood. This receptor was obtained from a woman between 18 and 29 years old with acute or convalescent COVID-19. This chain links TRBV5-5 with TRBJ1-2, with D possibly TRBD1 on 6 matching bases. Written as DNA, the CDR3 is TGTGCCAGCAGCTTGGAGCCCAGGGGTCCATCAATAGGTGATGGCTACACCTTC. Amino acids: CASSLEPRGPSIGDGYTF.